Listed here are 27 T cell receptor beta chains from one sample, sequenced in a study of T-cell reconstitution after alpha-beta-depleted transplantation in children. The library targeted TCRbeta and was prepared with unique molecular identifiers. MiXCR, applied by TCRdb to the PCR reads, yields one record per CDR3 protein. The table records about 900,000 distinct CDR3 sequences, around 30% of them present only once. The sequencing here drew on PBMCs, mostly from graft donor cells, taken 360 days after TCRalphabeta/CD19-depleted stem cell transplant. These receptors came from a boy under three years old who had a stem cell transplant for SCID, so the T cells may come from the graft donor.

In this sample, this clonotype turned up a few times. V and J are TRBV20-1 and TRBJ1-1; no clear D gene. Germline V gene sequence: CDR1 DFQATT, CDR2 SNEGSKA (reference sequence). V lost 1 base to trimming and J lost 5 bases, with 11 bases between them. The CDR3 length is 13 residues. DNA of the CDR3: TGCAGTGCTAGAGGTGGGGTTGGGACTGAAGCTTTCTTT. The encoded protein is CSARGGVGTEAFF.

The V gene is TRBV2, the J gene TRBJ2-1, with 7 bases that match TRBD1. The CDR3 is 13 amino acids. Germline trimming cut 1 base from V and 9 bases from J; bases unmatched to any gene: 3. CDR1 is SNHLY and CDR2 is FYNNEI in the germline V gene. The CDR3 bases are TGTGCCAGCAGTGAAGAGGGGGCGGGTGAGCAGTTCTTC. Translation: CASSEEGAGEQFF.

The chain couples TRBV10-3 to TRBJ2-7; D is undetermined. Trimming shortened V by 3 bases and J by 7 bases, and 7 bases separated the two germline ends. CDR1 and CDR2 (germline): ENHRY, SYGVKD. The CDR3 contains 11 residues. CDR3 in amino acids: CAISDGWEQYF. The CDR3 coding sequence is TGTGCCATCAGTGACGGATGGGAGCAGTACTTC.

The rearrangement uses TRBV20-1 and TRBJ2-5; D possibly corresponds to TRBD2 (6 bases). The CDR3 loop spans 15 amino acids. Trimming took off 1 base at V and 0 bases at J, with 12 bases between the two ends. Germline values: CDR1 DFQATT, CDR2 SNEGSKA (reference sequence). In nucleotides, the CDR3 is TGCAGTGCTAGAGTCCGGGACTGGTACCAAGAGACCCAGTACTTC. Translated, it gives CSARVRDWYQETQYF.

Here the CDR3 DNA reads TGTGCCAGCAGTTACCCTGACAGGGGGTACACTGAAGCTTTCTTT. It encodes CASSYPDRGYTEAFF. J is TRBJ1-1 and V is TRBV6-2 or TRBV6-3; TRBD1 matches 9 bases. This CDR3 has 15 residues. Germline assignment: CDR1 MNHEY and CDR2 SVGEGT. Trimming at V came to 2 bases and at J to 3 bases, leaving 4 bases not matched to a gene.

J is TRBJ1-3 and V is TRBV10-3; TRBD1 agrees at 7 bases. V lost 10 bases and J lost 0; bases outside the gene matches: 9. The V gene's germline CDR1 is ENHRY and CDR2 SYGVKD. CDR3 size: 15 residues. This CDR3 reads CATRGAGGSGNTIYF. DNA of the CDR3: TGTGCCACCAGGGGCGCAGGGGGCTCTGGAAACACCATATATTTT.

This clonotype appeared a few times. The V gene is TRBV4-2, the J gene TRBJ2-1, with 7 bases lining up with TRBD2. V trimming: 2 bases; J trimming: 8 bases; junction bases outside the gene matches: 9. The CDR3 loop spans 15 amino acids. Per germline, CDR1 LGHNA and CDR2 YNFKEQ. Here the CDR3 DNA reads TGTGCCAGCAGCCAACCTAAGACTAGCTCGGATGAGCAGTTCTTC. As protein: CASSQPKTSSDEQFF.

The chain links TRBV5-1 to TRBJ2-5; 7 positions match TRBD1. The CDR3 sequence is 15 residues long. V was pared by 3 bases and J by 5 bases, with 10 bases of the junction left unmatched. Germline V gene data show CDR1 as SGHRS and CDR2 as YFSETQ. CDR3 loop: CASSSMTGFEETQYF. The CDR3 nucleotides are TGCGCCAGCAGCTCTATGACAGGGTTCGAGGAGACCCAGTACTTC.

Note on this clonotype: A read error may account for a junction end that differs from germline. The chain uses TRBV12-3 or TRBV12-4 and TRBJ1-4, with D perhaps matching TRBD1 (5 bases). This CDR3 contains 16 residues. The CDR3 bases are TGTGACAGCAGTTTAACCCCGGGACGGCGGAATGAAAAACTGTTTTTT. Its translation: CDSSLTPGRRNEKLFF.

The chain employs TRBV7-9 and TRBJ2-7; TRBD2 might be the D (5 bases). This CDR3 is built from 16 residues. V shed 2 bases and J shed 0 bases, with 14 bases lying between them. Germline CDR1 is SEHNR and CDR2 is FQNEAQ (reference sequence). This CDR3 is CASSLSPTGSSYEQYF. In DNA form, the CDR3 reads TGTGCCAGCAGCTTATCACCAACGGGGAGCTCCTACGAGCAGTACTTC.

A few counts support this clonotype. This chain uses TRBV4-3 with TRBJ1-5; D is ambiguous. V lost 1 base and J lost 3, with 13 bases in between. Germline values: CDR1 LGHNA, CDR2 YSLEER. This CDR3 spans 16 amino acids. The CDR3, as DNA: TGCGCCAGCAGCCAAGTTGTTTTGCGTCCCAATCAGCCCCAGCATTTT. Its protein is CASSQVVLRPNQPQHF.

This sequence joins TRBV7-2 and TRBJ2-5; a weak D match, TRBD1 (6 bases). The germline CDR1 and CDR2 sequences are SGHTA and FQGNSA. There are 13 residues in the CDR3. Trimming pared 5 bases from V and 5 bases from J, leaving 12 bases between. CDR3: CASSPGADETQYF. The DNA for the CDR3 is TGTGCCAGCAGCCCAGGGGCAGACGAGACCCAGTACTTC.

Only a few counts were recorded for this clonotype. The chain employs TRBV2 and TRBJ2-7; the match to TRBD1 covers 10 bases. Germline CDR1 reads SNHLY; CDR2 reads FYNNEI. This CDR3 comprises 14 residues. V lost 3 bases, J lost 3 bases, and 2 bases stayed unmatched. The CDR3 DNA sequence: TGTGCCAGCAGTGAGGGACAGGGGCACTACGAGCAGTACTTC. Amino acid sequence: CASSEGQGHYEQYF.

The V and J genes are TRBV12-3 or TRBV12-4 and TRBJ2-2; maybe TRBD1 (5 bases). V was cut by 2 bases and J by 4 bases, with 11 bases left in between. This CDR3 has 15 residues. CDR3 sequence (DNA): TGTGCCAGCAGTTTATCAGGGCGCGGCACCGGGGAGCTGTTTTTT. Translating gives CASSLSGRGTGELFF.

The V and J genes are TRBV6-5 and TRBJ1-2; TRBD1 matches 9 bases. With 2 bases clipped from V and 8 bases from J, the junction kept 3 bases outside the gene matches. Germline V gene lookup returns CDR1 MNHEY and CDR2 SVGAGI. This CDR3 contains 13 residues. CDR3 residues: CASSYRQGDGYTF. The CDR3 bases are TGTGCCAGCAGTTACAGACAGGGGGACGGCTACACCTTC.

This clonotype was recorded a few times. The V call is TRBV12-3 or TRBV12-4, the J call TRBJ2-1; TRBD2 might be the D (5 bases). V shed 3 bases and J shed 8 bases, with 14 bases lying between them. This CDR3 is 14 amino acids long. CDR3 sequence: CASSLGKAADEQFF. CDR3 in DNA: TGTGCCAGCAGTTTGGGAAAAGCGGCCGATGAGCAGTTCTTC.

This chain connects TRBV7-8 to TRBJ2-1; tentative D call: TRBD2 (6 bases). The CDR3 has 14 amino acids. CDR1 is SGHVS and CDR2 is FQNEAQ in the germline V gene. V was trimmed by 5 bases and J by 8 bases, leaving 16 bases between them. The CDR3: CASSRDSRRDEQFF. In nucleotides, the CDR3 is TGTGCCAGCAGCAGGGACTCCCGAAGGGATGAGCAGTTCTTC.

The chain couples TRBV5-5 to TRBJ2-4; D possibly corresponds to TRBD2 (7 bases). Deletions cut 0 bases from V and 5 bases from J, with 12 bases between. The CDR3 runs to 15 residues. CDR1 and CDR2 from the germline V gene are SGHKS and YYEKEE (reference sequence). The CDR3 coding sequence is TGTGCCAGCAGCTTGGTGGCGGGGGCCCAAAACATTCAGTACTTC. Translating gives CASSLVAGAQNIQYF.

This chain joins TRBV20-1 and TRBJ2-1; TRBD2 aligns across 9 bases. V trimming: 6 bases; J trimming: 6 bases; junction bases outside the gene matches: 3. The CDR3 extends over 12 amino acids. Germline CDR1 DFQATT, CDR2 SNEGSKA (reference sequence). CDR3 amino acids: CSAGLAPNEQFF. CDR3 bases: TGCAGTGCCGGACTAGCGCCCAATGAGCAGTTCTTC.

The chain uses TRBV7-2 and TRBJ2-1, with no clear D. Germline CDR1 and CDR2: SGHTA and FQGNSA. Trimming stripped 0 bases from V and 0 bases from J, with 9 bases between. This CDR3 has 16 residues. The CDR3 coding sequence is TGTGCCAGCAGCTTAGCGAACGGTCCCTCCTACAATGAGCAGTTCTTC. It encodes CASSLANGPSYNEQFF. Full variable domain (outside the CDR3, taken from reference TRBV7-2 and TRBJ2-1): GAGVSQSPSNKVTEKGKDVELRCDPISGHTALYWYRQSLGQGLEFLIYFQGNSAPDKSGLPSDRFSAERTGGSVSTLTIQRTQQEDSAVYLCASSLANGPSYNEQFFGPGTRLTVL.

This chain connects TRBV20-1 to TRBJ2-3; no clear D gene. V lost 6 bases, J lost 5 bases, and 6 bases lay in between. In germline, CDR1 is DFQATT, CDR2 SNEGSKA (reference sequence). This CDR3 has 10 residues. The CDR3 coding sequence is TGCAGTGCCCCGAGAGATACGCAGTATTTT. Translating it yields CSAPRDTQYF.

This clonotype has ten or more counts. The rearrangement uses TRBV5-1 and TRBJ2-1; 7 bases match TRBD1. V gave up 0 bases and J gave up 2 bases; unmatched junction bases: 5. Germline V gene data show CDR1 as SGHRS and CDR2 as YFSETQ. This CDR3 has 16 amino acids. The CDR3 protein is CASSLVSGTAYNEQFF. The CDR3, as DNA: TGCGCCAGCAGCTTGGTCTCTGGGACAGCCTACAATGAGCAGTTCTTC.

The genes are TRBV12-3 or TRBV12-4 and TRBJ2-7, with D maybe TRBD2 (5 bases). V was clipped by 0 bases and J by 2 bases, with 8 bases between them. This CDR3 has 14 amino acids. For the CDR3, the DNA is TGTGCCAGCAGTTTAGCCGGGATTGCCTACGAGCAGTACTTC. Translation gives CASSLAGIAYEQYF.

This chain uses TRBV3-1 with TRBJ2-5; D tentatively reads TRBD1 or TRBD2 (6 bases each). The V end lost 1 base, the J end lost 1 base, and 10 bases lay between the germline ends. This CDR3 has 15 amino acids. CDR1 and CDR2 from the germline V gene are LGHDT and YNNKEL (reference sequence). CDR3 coding DNA: TGTGCCAGCAGCCAAGCGGGGGCATTCCAAGAGACCCAGTACTTC. Translating it yields CASSQAGAFQETQYF.

The chain combines TRBV5-1 with TRBJ2-2, with no clear D. V lost 0 bases, J lost 4 bases, and 16 bases lay in between. Looked up from germline, CDR1 is SGHRS and CDR2 is YFSETQ. This CDR3 region has 17 residues. The CDR3 is CASSLVTATAGTGELFF. The CDR3 bases are TGCGCCAGCAGCTTGGTGACCGCGACTGCCGGCACCGGGGAGCTGTTTTTT.

There are a few counts of this clonotype. The CDR3 spells CASSRLGGSEQFF. CDR3 DNA sequence: TGTGCCAGCAGCCGGTTAGGGGGCAGTGAGCAGTTCTTC. This rearrangement joins TRBV7-9 to TRBJ2-1; 7 nucleotides line up with TRBD1. The CDR3 has 13 amino acids. Germline-derived CDR1 and CDR2 are SEHNR and FQNEAQ (reference sequence). Trimming at V came to 5 bases and at J to 9 bases, leaving 7 bases not matched to a gene.

Ten or more counts support this clonotype. This chain connects TRBV7-8 to TRBJ2-5, with 10 nucleotides matching TRBD1. V shed 1 base and J 6 bases; nucleotides not matched to a gene: 5. The V gene's germline CDR1 is SGHVS and CDR2 FQNEAQ. This CDR3 has 15 amino acids. In DNA, the CDR3 is TGTGCCAGCAGCTTAGAGAGGGGACAGGGGAAGACCCAGTACTTC. The encoded protein is CASSLERGQGKTQYF. Full variable domain (rest looked up from reference TRBV7-8 and TRBJ2-5): GAGVSQSPRYKVAKRGQDVALRCDPISGHVSLFWYQQALGQGPEFLTYFQNEAQLDKSGLPSDRFFAERPEGSVSTLKIQRTQQEDSAVYLCASSLERGQGKTQYFGPGTRLLVL.